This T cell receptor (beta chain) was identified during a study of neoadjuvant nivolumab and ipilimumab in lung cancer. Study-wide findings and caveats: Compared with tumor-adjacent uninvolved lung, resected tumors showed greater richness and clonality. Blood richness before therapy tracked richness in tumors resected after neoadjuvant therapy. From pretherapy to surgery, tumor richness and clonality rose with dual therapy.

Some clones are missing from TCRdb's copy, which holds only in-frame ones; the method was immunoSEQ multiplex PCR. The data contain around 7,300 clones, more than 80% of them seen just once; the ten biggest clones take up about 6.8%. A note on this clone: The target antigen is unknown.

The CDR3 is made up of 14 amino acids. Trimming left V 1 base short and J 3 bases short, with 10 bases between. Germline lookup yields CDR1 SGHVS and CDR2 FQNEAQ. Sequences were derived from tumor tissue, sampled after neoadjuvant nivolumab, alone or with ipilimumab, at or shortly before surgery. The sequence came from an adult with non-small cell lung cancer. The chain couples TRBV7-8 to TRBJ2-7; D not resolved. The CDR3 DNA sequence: TGTGCCAGCAGCTTAGGCACGGGTTTCTACGAGCAGTACTTC. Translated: CASSLGTGFYEQYF.